These T cell receptor beta chains were read from a single sample in a study of T-cell reconstitution after alpha-beta-depleted transplantation in children. TCRdb recomputed calls from the PCR reads with MiXCR, one row per CDR3 protein. The repertoire holds approximately 490,000 distinct CDR3 sequences, with around an eighth as singletons. The sample in question was PBMCs from the stem cell graft donor, obtained from the stem cell graft. These receptors were taken from a human donor who donated a stem cell graft to a child with combined immunodeficiency. CDR3s include the opening cysteine and the closing phenylalanine or tryptophan. The D gene is left open where the match is weak. Expanded clones are given a class, and other clones once, few, many or no size at all.

NA,TRBV29-1,TRBJ2-7,TRBD1,TGCAGCGTGCGACAGGGCTTGGGCGAGCAGTACTTC,CSVRQGLGEQYF
NA,TRBV7-2,TRBJ2-1,TRBD2,TGTGCCAGCAGCTTAATAGGGACTAGCGGGAGTACGCAGTTCTTC,CASSLIGTSGSTQFF
NA,TRBV29-1,TRBJ2-7,NA,TGCAGCGTTGGTTTTTCCTACGAGCAGTACTTC,CSVGFSYEQYF
NA,TRBV11-2,TRBJ2-1,NA,TGTGCCAGCAGCACCCGGATGGGGGGGCGGTTCAATGAGCAGTTCTTC,CASSTRMGGRFNEQFF
few,TRBV6-5,TRBJ2-3,NA,TGTGCCAGCAGTTACGGGCAGGCGACAGATACGCAGTATTTT,CASSYGQATDTQYF
NA,TRBV29-1,TRBJ1-1,NA,TGCAGCGTTGAACCGAGACGGGAGAGGGCTGAAGCTTTCTTT,CSVEPRRERAEAFF
NA,TRBV6-6,TRBJ1-1,TRBD1,TGTGCCAGCAGCCATGACAGGGACACTGAAGCTTTCTTT,CASSHDRDTEAFF
few,TRBV4-1,TRBJ2-2,TRBD1,TGCGCCAGCCAAACAGGGGCCGGGGAGCTGTTTTTT,CASQTGAGELFF
many,TRBV5-5,TRBJ2-7,NA,TGTGCCAGCAGCTCGGCTGTTTTGGGCTACGAGCAGTACTTC,CASSSAVLGYEQYF
NA,TRBV20-1,TRBJ2-7,TRBD2,TGCAGTGCTAGACGGGGACTAGCGGGAGCAGGCGAGCAGTACTTC,CSARRGLAGAGEQYF
NA,TRBV5-5,TRBJ2-3,TRBD1,TGTGCCAGCAGCACACGGGCCGGGACAGTCACAGATACGCAGTATTTT,CASSTRAGTVTDTQYF
NA,TRBV12-3/TRBV12-4,TRBJ1-5,NA,TGTGCCAGCACCTCCGGGAATACAAATCAGCCCCAGCATTTT,CASTSGNTNQPQHF
NA,TRBV12-3/TRBV12-4,TRBJ1-4,NA,TGTGCCAGCAGTTTACACGGCAGGGGTAATGAAAAACTGTTTTTT,CASSLHGRGNEKLFF
NA,TRBV6-5,TRBJ2-1,NA,TGTGCCAGCAGTTTCAGGGGTTCAGGGTTGTGGAGCGCTGAGCAGTTCTTC,CASSFRGSGLWSAEQFF
NA,TRBV4-2,TRBJ2-1,TRBD2,TGTGCCAGCAGCCCCGCTCTCGGACTAGCGAGCTCCTACAATGAGCAGTTCTTC,CASSPALGLASSYNEQFF
NA,TRBV11-2,TRBJ2-3,NA,TGTGCCAGCAGCCCGGGTGGGGTGGGGGGATCTAGCACAGATACGCAGTATTTT,CASSPGGVGGSSTDTQYF
NA,TRBV11-2,TRBJ2-5,NA,TGTGCCAGCAGCTTAGATCGGGGGCCAGAGACCCAGTACTTC,CASSLDRGPETQYF
NA,TRBV19,TRBJ2-7,NA,TGTGCCAGTAGTATATTACCCGGGAGCTCCTACGAGCAGTACTTC,CASSILPGSSYEQYF
NA,TRBV6-5,TRBJ2-1,NA,TGTGCCAGCAGAAACGGGTACAATGAGCAGTTCTTC,CASRNGYNEQFF
many,TRBV9,TRBJ2-1,NA,TGTGCCAGCAGCCTCAGAGGAGTGGGAGATGAGCAGTTCTTC,CASSLRGVGDEQFF
NA,TRBV6-1,TRBJ2-3,TRBD1,TGTGCCAGCAACCCCTGGGACAGGGGTTCAGATACGCAGTATTTT,CASNPWDRGSDTQYF
NA,TRBV12-3/TRBV12-4,TRBJ2-3,NA,TGTGCCAGCAGCACCGGGACACTCGGCACAGATACGCAGTATTTT,CASSTGTLGTDTQYF
NA,TRBV5-6,TRBJ1-2,NA,TGTGCCAGCAGCACCCCTTATGGCTACACCTTC,CASSTPYGYTF
NA,TRBV5-6,TRBJ1-5,NA,TGTGCCAGCAGCTATGGACAGTTTAATCAGCCCCAGCATTTT,CASSYGQFNQPQHF
few,TRBV15,TRBJ1-2,TRBD1,TGTGCCACCAGCAGAGCCAGACAGGGGAACTATGGCTACACCTTC,CATSRARQGNYGYTF
many,TRBV6-5,TRBJ1-2,NA,TGTGCCAGCAGCGCGGAACAAGACGGTGGCTACACCTTC,CASSAEQDGGYTF
few,TRBV2,TRBJ2-1,NA,TGTGCCAGCAGTGCCCCCGACAGCTACAATGAGCAGTTCTTC,CASSAPDSYNEQFF
NA,TRBV6-2/TRBV6-3,TRBJ2-3,NA,TGTGCCAGCAGTTACGGGATTAGCCGGGGCAGCACAGATACGCAGTATTTT,CASSYGISRGSTDTQYF
NA,TRBV10-3,TRBJ1-6,TRBD1,TGTGCCATCACCTGGGAAGGGGGCTCACCCCTCCACTTT,CAITWEGGSPLHF
NA,TRBV9,TRBJ2-7,TRBD1,TGTGCCAGCAGCATCAGGGGGCAGGTGGGCGAGCAGTACTTC,CASSIRGQVGEQYF
NA,TRBV4-3,TRBJ2-1,NA,TGCGCCAGCAGCCAAACTAGCCACCAGCAGTTCTTC,CASSQTSHQQFF
NA,TRBV20-1,TRBJ1-1,NA,TGCAGTGCTAACGCCCCTATGAACACTGAAGCTTTCTTT,CSANAPMNTEAFF
NA,TRBV7-9,TRBJ2-1,TRBD2,TGTGCCAGCAGTCCCTCCGCCGGACTAGGTCCCTACAATGAGCAGTTCTTC,CASSPSAGLGPYNEQFF